These T cell receptor beta chains were read from a single sample in a study of T and B cells in COVID-19 patients. MiXCR, applied by TCRdb to the multiplex PCR reads, yields one record per CDR3 protein. The sample contains 7,000 to 9,500 distinct CDR3 sequences, 25% of which appear only once. Sequenced sample: blood. These receptors were collected from a human donor who had recovered from COVID-19. CDR3s include the opening cysteine and the closing phenylalanine or tryptophan. D genes are given only for firm matches. Only some rows state a clone size, as once, few, many or a class for expanded clones.

D,length,V,size,J,CDR3,DNA
NA,14,TRBV4-3,NA,TRBJ2-3,CASSQWSGGDTQYF,TGCGCCAGCAGCCAGTGGAGCGGAGGTGATACGCAGTATTTT
NA,13,TRBV13,many,TRBJ1-1,CASVDSRGTEAFF,TGTGCCAGCGTTGACTCCAGAGGCACTGAAGCTTTCTTT
NA,14,TRBV19,medium-sized,TRBJ1-1,CASSIGTMNTEAFF,TGTGCCAGTAGTATAGGGACGATGAACACTGAAGCTTTCTTT
NA,15,TRBV4-2,NA,TRBJ2-1,CASSTNAQLYNEQFF,TGTGCCAGCAGCACAAACGCACAGCTATACAATGAGCAGTTCTTC
NA,11,TRBV18,medium-sized,TRBJ2-5,CASSGQETQYF,TGTGCCAGCTCGGGCCAAGAGACCCAGTACTTC
NA,19,TRBV5-4,NA,TRBJ2-3,CASSLSWGTTGEDTDTQYF,TGTGCCAGCAGCTTGTCGTGGGGAACCACCGGGGAGGACACAGATACGCAGTATTTT
NA,12,TRBV6-5,medium-sized,TRBJ2-7,CASSYSMGEQYF,TGTGCCAGCAGTTACTCGATGGGCGAGCAGTACTTC
NA,14,TRBV19,medium-sized,TRBJ2-1,CASSIDGGPNEQFF,TGTGCCAGTAGTATCGACGGGGGGCCCAATGAGCAGTTCTTC
TRBD2,15,TRBV19,medium-sized,TRBJ2-2,CASSSLAGHTGELFF,TGTGCCAGTAGTAGCCTAGCGGGGCACACCGGGGAGCTGTTTTTT
NA,14,TRBV11-2,once,TRBJ1-2,CASSLEASNYGYTF,TGTGCCAGCAGCTTAGAGGCGTCTAACTATGGCTACACCTTC
TRBD2,16,TRBV11-1,NA,TRBJ2-1,CASSPRLAGGVDEQFF,TGTGCCAGCAGCCCTAGACTAGCGGGAGGGGTCGATGAGCAGTTCTTC
NA,14,TRBV7-2,NA,TRBJ1-5,CASSPGGPNQPQHF,TGTGCCAGCAGCCCGGGCGGCCCCAATCAGCCCCAGCATTTT
NA,13,TRBV20-1,NA,TRBJ2-3,CSTGRSFSDTQYF,TGCAGTACAGGAAGGAGTTTTTCAGATACGCAGTATTTT
NA,13,TRBV28,NA,TRBJ2-5,CASVEGGEETQYF,TGTGCCAGCGTGGAAGGGGGGGAAGAGACCCAGTACTTC
NA,13,TRBV6-5,few,TRBJ1-2,CASSPSGGPGYTF,TGTGCCAGCAGCCCCTCGGGGGGCCCTGGCTACACCTTC
NA,13,TRBV7-3,NA,TRBJ2-1,CASSPASYNEQFF,TGTGCCAGCAGCCCCGCCTCCTACAATGAGCAGTTCTTC
NA,14,TRBV6-5,medium-sized,TRBJ1-6,CASRMDSSHSPLHF,TGTGCCAGCAGAATGGACAGTTCGCATTCACCCCTCCACTTT
NA,12,TRBV29-1,medium-sized,TRBJ1-5,CSVIWGNQPQHF,TGCAGCGTTATCTGGGGCAATCAGCCCCAGCATTTT
NA,11,TRBV6-5,few,TRBJ2-7,CASSYSNEQYF,TGTGCCAGCAGTTACTCGAATGAGCAGTACTTC
NA,16,TRBV7-2,few,TRBJ2-3,CASKSNVGRGTDTQYF,TGTGCCAGTAAATCTAATGTGGGCAGGGGAACAGATACGCAGTATTTT
TRBD1,16,TRBV27,medium-sized,TRBJ2-7,CASRPGGGQGAKEQYF,TGTGCCAGCAGGCCGGGGGGGGGACAGGGGGCTAAAGAGCAGTACTTC
NA,15,TRBV4-3,few,TRBJ1-4,CASSPESQGNEKLFF,TGCGCCAGCAGCCCGGAGTCGCAGGGTAATGAAAAACTGTTTTTT
NA,13,TRBV12-3/TRBV12-4,medium-sized,TRBJ2-7,CASSLPGGDEQYF,TGTGCCAGCAGCTTGCCGGGGGGCGACGAGCAGTACTTC
NA,15,TRBV18,medium-sized,TRBJ2-1,CASSSTSWGGDEQFF,TGTGCCAGCTCAAGTACTAGCTGGGGAGGCGATGAGCAGTTCTTC
NA,12,TRBV5-6,many,TRBJ1-2,CASSFSNYGYTF,TGTGCCAGCAGCTTTTCGAACTATGGCTACACCTTC